This T cell receptor beta chain is from a study of blood T cell repertoires in COVID-19 (dated by TCRdb to 2018 to 2020). Describing the broader study: Collaborator samples came from the United States, Italy and Spain and covered acute and convalescent phases of COVID-19. The material from the prospective study consisted of cDNA or gDNA derived from T cells, B-cell-depleted T cells, or PBMCs. Subjects who had been exposed to COVID-19, were actively infected with it, or had recovered from it provided the deeply sampled blood TCRbeta repertoires that made up the dataset. The repertoires were made available in a free public database intended to serve as a resource for research on the immune response to SARS-CoV-2. The samples were drawn from the first 160 participants of the ongoing ImmuneRACE study and from 1,254 subjects provided by 6 global collaborators. Nearly every sample came with metadata listing a de-identified subject ID, COVID-19 status, age in years and sex. Where available, HLA class I and class II types were taken from metadata supplied by the sample provider and were not determined by assay-based typing.

V is shortened by 4 bases, J by 4 bases, and the region joining them spans 17 bases. The germline V gene encodes CDR1 SGHTA and CDR2 FQGNSA. Inclusive of the bounding cysteine and phenylalanine, the CDR3 is 17 residues long. Just CDR3 DNA is preserved here, 51 bases in frame from base 1. Details on this clone: Its target antigen remains unknown. The input lacks base qualities; no much larger clone sits a single base away.

The immunoSEQ Assay, a bias-controlled multiplex PCR, was used to amplify TCRbeta CDR3 regions from genomic DNA. The published analysis was carried out like this. Within the assay, amplification of reference gene primers was used to estimate how many nucleated cells each sample contained. Sequence reads were collapsed and filtered to measure the absolute abundance of every unique TCRbeta CDR3 rearrangement. Productive Simpson clonality was computed per sample as the square root of Simpson's diversity index over productive rearrangements. The clones in this table, taken by TCRdb from immuneACCESS, are in-frame only. Not every clone is retained; where verified, under half of the shortfall comes from an unresolved V gene, and the cause of the rest is unknown. That table gives V, J and clone size, and the DNA gave D and trimming. The sample contains under 250,000 clones, 85% of them found a single time. More than 4.5% of the sample is in the top ten clones.

Points the paper makes about the study in general: How much clinical and demographic metadata was included differed by source and by participant, and the metadata was provided uncurated.

At one collaborating source in Seattle, patients were enrolled during active infection and were followed longitudinally through the course of disease. Whole blood was collected in K2EDTA tubes by collaborating institutions according to the institutions' own protocols. For TCRbeta analysis, collaborator samples were shipped as frozen whole blood, as isolated PBMCs, or as DNA extracted from either sample type. The specimen was peripheral blood. Rearrangement joined TRBV7-2 to TRBJ2-6; TRBD1 might be the D gene, on 5 matching bases. The receptor's source is a man in his fifties or sixties with COVID-19, enrolled during active disease. At the DNA level, the sequence is TGTGCCAGCAGCTGGGGCGGCTCCCAAGTGGGGGCCAACGTCCTGACTTTC. Protein translation: CASSWGGSQVGANVLTF.